This passage covers 32 T cell receptor beta chains from one sample sequenced in a study of blood T cells in healthy people across ages. It was with a sample-barcoded 5' primer and a J-beta primer mix that a second PCR of about 7 to 12 cycles was run. One entry per CDR3 protein, called by TCRdb with MiXCR from the 5' RACE reads. The sample lists hundreds of thousands of distinct CDR3 sequences, 24% seen once, with around 10% in the top ten. In addition, the sample was reused for a study of T cells of mothers and their children.

Material for sequencing was blood. All receptors derive from a boy aged 5-17 years in good health.

This rearrangement joins TRBV5-1 to TRBJ1-3; D gene ambiguous. This CDR3 spans 14 amino acids. Trimming left V 3 bases short and J 0 bases short, with 7 bases between. Germline-derived CDR1 and CDR2 are SGHRS and YFSETQ. CDR3 amino acids: CASSWTDSGNTIYF. CDR3 nucleotides: TGCGCCAGCAGCTGGACTGACTCTGGAAACACCATATATTTT.

With regard to this clonotype: One end of the junction does not line up with germline, which may come from a read error. This chain joins TRBV5-5 and TRBJ2-7; D ambiguous. The CDR3 has 14 amino acids. Germline CDR1 is SGHKS and CDR2 is YYEKEE (reference sequence). CDR3 residues: CASSLGGGTYEQHF. The DNA for the CDR3 is TGTGCCAGCAGCTTGGGTGGCGGTACCTACGAGCAGCACTTC.

This chain links TRBV20-1 with TRBJ2-5; D unclear. V was trimmed by 2 bases and J by 5 bases, leaving 12 bases between them. The CDR3 totals 13 residues. Germline V gene lookup returns CDR1 DFQATT and CDR2 SNEGSKA (reference sequence). The CDR3 reads CSARTTFSETQYF. The CDR3 DNA sequence: TGCAGTGCTAGAACGACATTTTCGGAGACCCAGTACTTC.

This clonotype was observed a few times. Being one base from a much bigger clone, this may be a read error. This chain joins TRBV5-6 and TRBJ2-5; TRBD1 agrees at 8 bases. The J call may be incorrect, as the DNA end agrees better with TRBJ2-1. CDR3 size: 15 residues. Germline assignment: CDR1 SGHDT and CDR2 YYEEEE. The CDR3 DNA reads TGTACCAGCAGCCCCGGACAGGGATGGTACAATGAGCAGTTCTTC. As protein: CTSSPGQGWYNEQFF.

The chain joins TRBV5-1 to TRBJ2-5; D is perhaps TRBD1 (6 bases). The CDR3 has 13 residues. The germline V and J ends were trimmed by 3 bases and 5 bases, with 11 bases remaining between them. Germline V gene data show CDR1 as SGHRS and CDR2 as YFSETQ. CDR3 nucleotides: TGCGCCAGCAGCTCCCGGGACACTGAGACCCAGTACTTC. This translates into CASSSRDTETQYF.

The chain is built from TRBV20-1 and TRBJ2-3; D possibly corresponds to TRBD2 (5 bases). Germline-derived CDR1 and CDR2 are DFQATT and SNEGSKA (reference sequence). This CDR3 comprises 14 residues. The germline V and J ends were trimmed by 3 bases and 2 bases, with 12 bases remaining between them. CDR3 in amino acids: CSARAQDSTDTQYF. The CDR3 bases are TGCAGTGCTAGGGCCCAGGACTCCACAGATACGCAGTATTTT.

Ten or more counts support this clonotype. J is TRBJ2-5 and V is TRBV7-2; 11 positions agree with TRBD2. Germline values: CDR1 SGHTA, CDR2 FQGNSA. Unmatched junction bases numbered 7, after V lost 5 bases and J lost 5 bases. The CDR3 extends over 15 amino acids. CDR3 loop: CASSSSGGAFETQYF. The CDR3 region has the DNA TGTGCCAGCAGCAGTAGCGGGGGGGCCTTTGAGACCCAGTACTTC. Full variable domain (remainder filled in from reference TRBV7-2 and TRBJ2-5): GAGVSQSPSNKVTEKGKDVELRCDPISGHTALYWYRQSLGQGLEFLIYFQGNSAPDKSGLPSDRFSAERTGGSVSTLTIQRTQQEDSAVYLCASSSSGGAFETQYFGPGTRLLVL.

V and J are TRBV28 and TRBJ1-1; D gene ambiguous. Trimming left V 6 bases short and J 8 bases short, with 10 bases between. Germline CDR1 and CDR2: MDHEN and SYDVKM. The CDR3 loop spans 11 amino acids. The CDR3 region is CASSLAWEAFF. The DNA of the CDR3 is TGTGCCAGCAGCCTCGCATGGGAAGCTTTCTTT.

This clonotype has a handful of counts. The rearrangement links TRBV6-5 to TRBJ2-5; D unclear. The J call may be mistaken, given a closer DNA end match to TRBJ2-1. Germline lookup yields CDR1 MNHEY and CDR2 SVGAGI. CDR3 length: 14 amino acids. CDR3 in DNA: TGTGCCAGCAGTTATAACTGGAATTCTATAGAGCAGTTCTTC. It codes for CASSYNWNSIEQFF.

The rearrangement uses TRBV11-3 and TRBJ2-6; possible D gene TRBD1, 6 bases. V was trimmed by 4 bases and J by 0 bases, leaving 19 bases between them. CDR1 and CDR2 (germline): SGHNT, YENEEA. The CDR3 sequence is 19 residues long. This CDR3 reads CASSSLFLGASSGANVLTF. The CDR3 DNA follows: TGTGCCAGCAGCTCCCTTTTTTTGGGGGCCAGCTCTGGGGCCAACGTCCTGACTTTC.

The rearrangement links TRBV6-2 or TRBV6-3 to TRBJ2-7, with 10 nucleotides matching TRBD1. CDR3 size: 15 residues. V lost 7 bases and J lost 7; bases outside the gene matches: 13. Germline V lookup: CDR1 MNHEY, CDR2 SVGEGT. In DNA, the CDR3 is TGTGCCAGCACCACGACAGGGGGCGGATCGGTTGAGCAGTACTTC. Amino acid sequence: CASTTTGGGSVEQYF.

This clonotype appeared a few times. The J gene is TRBJ2-3, the V gene TRBV3-1; D may be TRBD1 or TRBD2 (5 bases each). Trimming stripped 1 base from V and 1 base from J, with 12 bases between. This CDR3 has 16 amino acids. In germline, CDR1 is LGHDT, CDR2 YNNKEL (reference sequence). The CDR3 reads CASSQAGTARTDTQYF. CDR3 nucleotide sequence: TGTGCCAGCAGCCAAGCCGGGACCGCACGCACAGATACGCAGTATTTT.

In its sample, this clonotype was seen a few times. Mismatch with germline at one junction end may stem from a read error. This chain joins TRBV20-1 and TRBJ1-6; D remains ambiguous. The CDR3 has 16 residues. Germline V gives CDR1 DFQATT, CDR2 SNEGSKA (reference sequence). CDR3 loop: CSAFYEDADYNSPLYF. CDR3 coding DNA: TGCAGTGCTTTTTATGAGGACGCCGACTATAATTCACCCCTCTACTTT.

This clonotype has more than one count but fewer than ten. This sequence joins TRBV20-1 and TRBJ2-2; tentatively, D is TRBD1 or TRBD2 (5 bases each). The V and J ends lost 3 bases and 7 bases respectively, with 24 bases between them. The germline V gene encodes CDR1 DFQATT and CDR2 SNEGSKA (reference sequence). The CDR3 runs 17 residues. The CDR3 loop is CSASRTGTPGNGGELFF. DNA for the CDR3: TGCAGTGCTAGTCGCACGGGGACCCCTGGGAATGGCGGGGAGCTGTTTTTT.

In this sample, this clonotype turned up a few times. The chain carries TRBV7-9 and TRBJ1-4; weak D call: TRBD1 (5 bases). V lost 5 bases, J lost 5 bases, and 15 bases lay in between. CDR3 size: 15 residues. Germline CDR1 reads SEHNR; CDR2 reads FQNEAQ (reference sequence). The CDR3 loop is CASSPEGRENEKLFF. In DNA, the CDR3 is TGTGCCAGCAGCCCAGAGGGCAGGGAGAATGAAAAACTGTTTTTT.

In its sample, this clonotype was seen a few times. V and J are TRBV12-3 or TRBV12-4 and TRBJ1-1; maybe TRBD1 (6 bases). The CDR3 has 15 residues. Trimming left V 2 bases short and J 2 bases short, with 12 bases between. CDR3: CASSLIGGSNTEAFF. CDR3 sequence (DNA): TGTGCCAGCAGTTTAATCGGGGGCTCCAACACTGAAGCTTTCTTT.

The V call is TRBV6-2 or TRBV6-3, the J call TRBJ2-5, with D maybe TRBD2 (6 bases). The length of the CDR3 is 15 residues. CDR1 is MNHEY and CDR2 is SVGEGT in the germline V gene. The V gene lost 0 bases and the J gene lost 4 bases, with 12 bases spanning the gap. The CDR3 loop reads CASSYSGAGTETQYF. The CDR3 DNA is TGTGCCAGCAGTTACTCCGGGGCGGGAACAGAGACCCAGTACTTC.

In its sample, this clonotype was seen a few times. V usage is TRBV6-2 or TRBV6-3 and J usage is TRBJ2-2, with D unresolved. Trimming took 7 bases from V and 3 from J, leaving 12 bases between them. Germline values: CDR1 MNHEY, CDR2 SVGEGT. The CDR3 is 14 amino acids. The CDR3 sequence is CASKPIEYTGELFF. For the CDR3, the DNA is TGTGCCAGCAAGCCAATAGAGTACACCGGGGAGCTGTTTTTT.

This clonotype showed up just a few times. This sequence joins TRBV5-1 and TRBJ2-7, with a possible D match to TRBD2 (5 bases). The germline V gene encodes CDR1 SGHRS and CDR2 YFSETQ. This CDR3 has 15 amino acids. V was clipped by 4 bases and J by 1 base, with 15 bases between them. CDR3 amino acids: CASSAEGVVSYEQYF. The CDR3 DNA is TGCGCCAGCAGCGCCGAGGGAGTTGTATCCTACGAGCAGTACTTC.

V usage is TRBV27 and J usage is TRBJ2-7, with TRBD1 matching 7 bases. Germline values: CDR1 MNHEY, CDR2 SMNVEV (reference sequence). This CDR3 spans 14 amino acids. J gave up 4 bases and V 5 bases, and 8 bases lay outside the gene matches. The CDR3 DNA reads TGTGCCAGCAGTGCCCACGGGACAGAATACGAGCAGTACTTC. Translated, it gives CASSAHGTEYEQYF.

This clonotype was seen a handful of times. The chain joins TRBV11-2 to TRBJ1-2; D is unresolved. The V end was cut by 2 bases, the J end by 1 base, with 17 bases between. CDR1 and CDR2 (germline): SGHAT, FQNNGV. The CDR3 runs to 17 residues. DNA for the CDR3: TGTGCCAGCAGCTTATTGCGAAAGGGCAGATTTAACTATGGCTACACCTTC. It specifies CASSLLRKGRFNYGYTF.

The rearrangement links TRBV20-1 to TRBJ2-5; no definite D call. From germline, CDR1 is DFQATT and CDR2 SNEGSKA (reference sequence). The CDR3 is 14 residues long. The V end was cut by 3 bases, the J end by 1 base, with 12 bases between. The CDR3 region has the DNA TGCAGTGCTAGGGAGACGGCAGCCCAAGAGACCCAGTACTTC. This gives the protein CSARETAAQETQYF.

The V call is TRBV2, the J call TRBJ2-5; no clear D gene. In germline, CDR1 is SNHLY, CDR2 FYNNEI. This CDR3 is built from 11 residues. V was clipped by 8 bases and J by 2 bases, with 6 bases between them. CDR3 sequence (DNA): TGTGCCAGCGGCTGGCAAGAGACCCAGTACTTC. Translated, it gives CASGWQETQYF.

The J gene is TRBJ2-7, the V gene TRBV4-2; TRBD2 is a possible D gene (6 bases). Trimming removed 4 bases from V and 6 bases from J, with 16 bases in between. This CDR3 is 14 amino acids long. Germline V gene sequence: CDR1 LGHNA, CDR2 YNFKEQ. The CDR3 coding sequence is TGTGCCAGCAGCCCGTACGGGGGAGCCTCCGAGCAGTACTTC. The encoded protein is CASSPYGGASEQYF.

The CDR3: CASSSTGNTNEKLFF. DNA for the CDR3: TGTGCCAGCAGCTCGACGGGGAACACTAATGAAAAACTGTTTTTT. V usage is TRBV7-2 and J usage is TRBJ1-4; the D is unclear. The germline V gene has CDR1 SGHTA and CDR2 FQGNSA. With 4 bases removed from V and 2 bases from J, the gap between germline ends came to 11 bases. CDR3 length: 15 amino acids.

The J gene is TRBJ1-2, the V gene TRBV20-1; possibly TRBD1 for D (5 bases). Germline CDR1 and CDR2: DFQATT and SNEGSKA (reference sequence). This CDR3 has 16 residues. Trimming took off 2 bases at V and 4 bases at J, with 20 bases between the two ends. This CDR3 reads CSARRQGALSSYGYTF. The CDR3 nucleotides are TGCAGTGCTAGAAGGCAGGGAGCCCTTTCATCCTATGGCTACACCTTC.

The chain recombines TRBV7-2 with TRBJ1-1; D is undetermined. The germline V gene encodes CDR1 SGHTA and CDR2 FQGNSA. Trimming pared 7 bases from V and 0 bases from J, leaving 9 bases between. The CDR3 extends over 13 amino acids. The CDR3 loop is CASMREMNTEAFF. CDR3 nucleotides: TGTGCCAGCATGAGGGAAATGAACACTGAAGCTTTCTTT.

This sequence joins TRBV15 and TRBJ2-5; D ambiguous. V dropped 8 bases and J dropped 4 bases, with 11 bases sitting between them. The V gene's germline CDR1 is LNHNV and CDR2 YYDKDF (reference sequence). The CDR3 contains 12 residues. CDR3 nucleotides: TGTGCCACCGAAAGTATGGGAGAGACCCAGTACTTC. Translating it yields CATESMGETQYF.

The CDR3, as DNA: TGCAGTGCTAGGATCCTAGCGGGAGGGTCCTACGAGCAGTACTTC. This sequence encodes CSARILAGGSYEQYF. The J gene is TRBJ2-7, the V gene TRBV20-1, with 12 bases aligning to TRBD2. Trimming at V came to 3 bases and at J to 1 base, leaving 4 bases not matched to a gene. The germline V gene encodes CDR1 DFQATT and CDR2 SNEGSKA (reference sequence). The CDR3 is 15 residues long.

This clonotype was seen only once. This chain links TRBV29-1 with TRBJ2-6; weak D call: TRBD2 (5 bases). The CDR3 extends over 18 amino acids. V lost 0 bases to trimming and J lost 0 bases, with 15 bases between them. CDR1 is SQVTM and CDR2 is ANQGSEA in the germline V gene. The CDR3: CSVEDNRDSSSGANVLTF. The CDR3 nucleotides read TGCAGCGTTGAAGACAACCGGGATTCTAGCTCTGGGGCCAACGTCCTGACTTTC.

This clonotype was counted between two and nine times. The chain has TRBV20-1 and TRBJ2-1, with a weak D call TRBD1 (6 bases). Trimming removed 3 bases at V and 1 base at J, with 10 bases between. The CDR3 totals 14 residues. CDR1 is DFQATT, CDR2 SNEGSKA, per germline (reference sequence). The CDR3 nucleotides read TGCAGTGCTAGCGGCAGGGGATCCTACAATGAGCAGTTCTTC. It is translated as CSASGRGSYNEQFF.

The chain joins TRBV9 to TRBJ2-1; TRBD2 might be the D (6 bases). The CDR3 consists of 16 residues. V dropped 3 bases and J dropped 5 bases, with 18 bases sitting between them. In germline, CDR1 is SGDLS, CDR2 YYNGEE. The CDR3 sequence is CASSGPGVWGDNEQFF. The DNA for the CDR3 is TGTGCCAGCAGCGGCCCCGGGGTCTGGGGGGACAATGAGCAGTTCTTC.